In this sample, the clone carrying this T cell receptor beta chain turned up many times. The antigen is undetermined. The sample comes from a study of post-analysis software for immune sequencing data. The study's findings and limits: Significantly lower normalized Chao1 diversity was found in patients with multiple sclerosis relative to controls. The study found TRBV5-6, TRBV5-1 and TRBV20-1 among 5 or 6 TRBV segments more frequent in patients than controls.

Presence of unique molecular identifiers characterized the TCR beta cDNA libraries. T cells numbering about 0.9 to 11 million gave rise to 500,000 to 600,000 cDNA molecules. TCRdb re-analysed the PCR reads in MiXCR, keeping a single row per CDR3 protein. The sample lists hundreds of thousands of distinct CDR3 sequences; 35% to 40% were seen once. Germline-derived CDR1 and CDR2 are SGHAT and FQNNGV. This CDR3 spans 15 amino acids. Trimming cost V 7 bases and J 2 bases; bases outside gene matches: 4. This clonotype originated in a girl aged 5 to 17 with multiple sclerosis. The chain is built from TRBV11-2 and TRBJ2-1; 11 bases line up with TRBD2. Sequences were obtained from blood. Here the CDR3 reads CASTLTSGTYNEQFF. Here the CDR3 DNA reads TGTGCCAGCACCTTGACTAGCGGGACCTACAATGAGCAGTTCTTC. Looking up the rest from reference TRBV11-2 and TRBJ2-1 gives the full variable domain: EAGVAQSPRYKIIEKRQSVAFWCNPISGHATLYWYQQILGQGPKLLIQFQNNGVVDDSQLPKDRFSAERLKGVDSTLKIQPAKLEDSAVYLCASTLTSGTYNEQFFGPGTRLTVL.